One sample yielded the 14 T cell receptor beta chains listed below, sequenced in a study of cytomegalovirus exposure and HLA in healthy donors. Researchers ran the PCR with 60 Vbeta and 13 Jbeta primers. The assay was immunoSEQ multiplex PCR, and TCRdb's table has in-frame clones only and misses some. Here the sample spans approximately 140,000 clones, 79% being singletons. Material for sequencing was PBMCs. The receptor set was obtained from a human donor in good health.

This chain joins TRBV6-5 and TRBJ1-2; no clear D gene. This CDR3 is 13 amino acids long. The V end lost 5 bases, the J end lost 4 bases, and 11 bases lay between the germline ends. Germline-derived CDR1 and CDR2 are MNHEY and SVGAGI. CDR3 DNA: TGTGCCAGCAGTCGCTCTTACAGCTATGGCTACACCTTC. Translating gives CASSRSYSYGYTF.

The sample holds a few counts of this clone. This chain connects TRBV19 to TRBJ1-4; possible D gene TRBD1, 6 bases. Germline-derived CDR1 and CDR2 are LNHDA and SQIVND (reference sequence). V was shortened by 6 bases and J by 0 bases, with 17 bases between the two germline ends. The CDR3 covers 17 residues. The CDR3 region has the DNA TGTGCCAGTAGGGGAAGTCGGACAGAAGCAACTAATGAAAAACTGTTTTTT. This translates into CASRGSRTEATNEKLFF.

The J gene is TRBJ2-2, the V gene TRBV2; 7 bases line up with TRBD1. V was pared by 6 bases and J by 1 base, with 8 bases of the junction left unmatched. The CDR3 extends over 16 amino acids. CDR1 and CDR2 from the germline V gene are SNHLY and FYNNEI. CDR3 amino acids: CASSLQGTENTGELFF. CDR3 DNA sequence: TGTGCCAGCAGCCTCCAGGGGACAGAGAACACCGGGGAGCTGTTTTTT.

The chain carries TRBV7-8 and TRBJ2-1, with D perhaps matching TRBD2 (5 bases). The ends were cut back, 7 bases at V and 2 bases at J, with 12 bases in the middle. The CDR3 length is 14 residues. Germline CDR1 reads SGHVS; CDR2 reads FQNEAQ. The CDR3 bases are TGTGCCAGCAACCCTATCGGGACCTACAATGAGCAGTTCTTC. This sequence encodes CASNPIGTYNEQFF.

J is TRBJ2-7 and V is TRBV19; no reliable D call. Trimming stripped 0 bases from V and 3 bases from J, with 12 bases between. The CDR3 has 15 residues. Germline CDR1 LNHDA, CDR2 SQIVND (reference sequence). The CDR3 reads CASSIEGTSNYEQYF. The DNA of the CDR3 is TGTGCCAGTAGTATAGAGGGCACCTCGAACTACGAGCAGTACTTC.

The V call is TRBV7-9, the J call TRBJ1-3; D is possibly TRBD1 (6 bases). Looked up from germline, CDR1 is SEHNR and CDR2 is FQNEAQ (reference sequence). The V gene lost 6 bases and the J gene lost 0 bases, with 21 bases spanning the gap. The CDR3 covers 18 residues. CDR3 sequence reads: CASSGYRESETSGNTIYF. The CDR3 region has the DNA TGTGCCAGCAGTGGTTACAGGGAGTCAGAAACCTCTGGAAACACCATATATTTT.

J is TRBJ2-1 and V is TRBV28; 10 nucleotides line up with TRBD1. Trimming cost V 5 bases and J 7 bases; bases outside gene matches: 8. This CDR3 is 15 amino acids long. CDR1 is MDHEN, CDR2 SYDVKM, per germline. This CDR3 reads CASSPRDRGRNEQFF. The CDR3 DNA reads TGTGCCAGCAGTCCCCGGGACAGGGGTCGAAATGAGCAGTTCTTC.

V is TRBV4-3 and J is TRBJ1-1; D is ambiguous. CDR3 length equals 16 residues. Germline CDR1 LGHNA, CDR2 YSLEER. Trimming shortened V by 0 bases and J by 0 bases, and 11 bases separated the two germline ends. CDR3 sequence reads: CASSQDWLQMNTEAFF. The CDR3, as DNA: TGCGCCAGCAGCCAAGATTGGTTACAGATGAACACTGAAGCTTTCTTT.

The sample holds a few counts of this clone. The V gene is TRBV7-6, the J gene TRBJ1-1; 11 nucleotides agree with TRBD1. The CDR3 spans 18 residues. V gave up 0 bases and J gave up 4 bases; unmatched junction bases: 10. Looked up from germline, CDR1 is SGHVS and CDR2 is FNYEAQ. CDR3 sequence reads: CASSLAAFFGTGGTEAFF. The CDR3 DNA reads TGTGCCAGCAGCTTAGCTGCTTTTTTTGGGACAGGGGGCACTGAAGCTTTCTTT.

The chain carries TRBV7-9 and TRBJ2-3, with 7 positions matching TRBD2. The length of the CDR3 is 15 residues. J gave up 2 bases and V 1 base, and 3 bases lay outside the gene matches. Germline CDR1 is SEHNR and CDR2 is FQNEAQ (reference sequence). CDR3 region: CASSLGGTNTDTQYF. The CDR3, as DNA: TGTGCCAGCAGCTTAGGAGGGACTAACACAGATACGCAGTATTTT.

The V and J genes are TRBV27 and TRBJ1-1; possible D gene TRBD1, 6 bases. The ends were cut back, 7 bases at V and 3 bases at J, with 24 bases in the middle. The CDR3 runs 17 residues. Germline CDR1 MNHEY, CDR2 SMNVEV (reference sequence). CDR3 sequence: CASKVGGGGAGDTEAFF. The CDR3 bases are TGTGCCAGCAAGGTTGGGGGCGGGGGGGCCGGTGACACTGAAGCTTTCTTT.

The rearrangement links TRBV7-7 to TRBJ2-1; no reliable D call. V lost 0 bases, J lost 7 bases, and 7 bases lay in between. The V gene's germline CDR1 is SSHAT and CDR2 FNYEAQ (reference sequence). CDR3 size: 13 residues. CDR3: CASSLAVGNEQFF. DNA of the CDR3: TGTGCCAGCAGCTTAGCGGTCGGTAATGAGCAGTTCTTC.

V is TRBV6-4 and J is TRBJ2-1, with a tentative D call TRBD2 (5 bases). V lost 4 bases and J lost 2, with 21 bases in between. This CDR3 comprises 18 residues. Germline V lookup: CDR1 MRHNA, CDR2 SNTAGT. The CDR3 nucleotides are TGTGCCAGCAGTGCAAACTTTGGATCGAGCGGACCCTACAATGAGCAGTTCTTC. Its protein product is CASSANFGSSGPYNEQFF.

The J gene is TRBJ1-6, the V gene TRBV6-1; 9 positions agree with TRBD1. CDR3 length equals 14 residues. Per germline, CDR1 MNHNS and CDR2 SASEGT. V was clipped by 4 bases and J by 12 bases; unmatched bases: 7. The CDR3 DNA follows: TGTGCCAGCAGTGGAATGACAGGGGGTGGACCCCTCCACTTT. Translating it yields CASSGMTGGGPLHF.